These T cell receptor beta chains were read from a single sample in a study of identical twins. TCRdb used MiXCR to reprocess the 5' RACE reads, holding one entry per CDR3 protein. The sample carries nearly 900,000 distinct CDR3 sequences, 9% to 15% recorded once. The sample was also linked to a second study, of yellow fever vaccine responses in identical twins.

Sequenced: PBMCs. Receptors were obtained from a young woman in good health. Both conserved end residues are part of each CDR3. The D gene is left open where the match is weak. Clone size, where shown, is once, few, many, or a class for clones that have expanded.

d_call: NA
v_call: TRBV4-2
clone_size: NA
j_call: TRBJ1-2
cdr3_aa: CASSPPSSYGYTF
cdr3_nt: TGTGCCAGCAGCCCCCCCTCAAGCTATGGCTACACCTTC

d_call: NA
v_call: TRBV19
clone_size: NA
j_call: TRBJ2-1
cdr3_aa: CASSIDPQRASADNEQFF
cdr3_nt: TGTGCCAGTAGTATAGACCCTCAACGGGCTAGCGCAGACAATGAGCAGTTCTTC

d_call: TRBD1
v_call: TRBV2
clone_size: few
j_call: TRBJ1-4
cdr3_aa: CASRTGQTNEKLFF
cdr3_nt: TGTGCCAGCAGGACGGGACAGACTAATGAAAAACTGTTTTTT

d_call: TRBD2
v_call: TRBV3-1
clone_size: NA
j_call: TRBJ2-3
cdr3_aa: CASSQETSGELDLTDTQYF
cdr3_nt: TGTGCCAGCAGCCAAGAGACTAGCGGGGAGCTAGACCTCACAGATACGCAGTATTTT

d_call: TRBD1
v_call: TRBV6-1
clone_size: few
j_call: TRBJ1-2
cdr3_aa: CASSLWTGQNNYGYTF
cdr3_nt: TGTGCCAGCAGTCTGTGGACAGGGCAAAATAACTATGGCTACACCTTC

d_call: NA
v_call: TRBV5-1
clone_size: many
j_call: TRBJ2-5
cdr3_aa: CASSLAASVQTKETQYF
cdr3_nt: TGCGCCAGCAGCTTGGCCGCGTCAGTCCAAACAAAAGAGACCCAGTACTTC

d_call: TRBD2
v_call: TRBV18
clone_size: few
j_call: TRBJ2-7
cdr3_aa: CASSPPQVAGALYEQYF
cdr3_nt: TGTGCCAGCTCACCACCGCAGGTGGCGGGAGCACTCTACGAGCAGTACTTC

d_call: TRBD1
v_call: TRBV7-9
clone_size: few
j_call: TRBJ1-1
cdr3_aa: CASSATPGQGPNTEAFF
cdr3_nt: TGTGCCAGCAGCGCCACCCCCGGACAGGGACCGAACACTGAAGCTTTCTTT

d_call: TRBD2
v_call: TRBV28
clone_size: few
j_call: TRBJ2-5
cdr3_aa: CASSFLGLAGQETQYF
cdr3_nt: TGTGCCAGCAGTTTTTTAGGACTAGCGGGGCAAGAGACCCAGTACTTC

d_call: TRBD2
v_call: TRBV12-3/TRBV12-4
clone_size: NA
j_call: TRBJ2-5
cdr3_aa: CASCNGWGTSGSAQETQYF
cdr3_nt: TGTGCCAGCTGTAACGGTTGGGGGACTAGCGGGAGCGCCCAAGAGACCCAGTACTTC

d_call: TRBD2
v_call: TRBV27
clone_size: many
j_call: TRBJ2-7
cdr3_aa: CASSFTAGGFYEQYF
cdr3_nt: TGTGCCAGCAGTTTTACGGCGGGAGGGTTTTACGAGCAGTACTTC

d_call: NA
v_call: TRBV2
clone_size: few
j_call: TRBJ1-1
cdr3_aa: CASSNIGSMNTEAFF
cdr3_nt: TGTGCCAGCAGTAATATAGGGTCCATGAACACTGAAGCTTTCTTT

d_call: TRBD1
v_call: TRBV27
clone_size: NA
j_call: TRBJ1-4
cdr3_aa: CASSSWGQGNEKLFF
cdr3_nt: TGTGCCAGCAGTTCGTGGGGACAGGGTAATGAAAAACTGTTTTTT

d_call: TRBD1
v_call: TRBV11-2
clone_size: NA
j_call: TRBJ1-4
cdr3_aa: CASSLPGQGGEKLFF
cdr3_nt: TGTGCCAGCAGCCTACCCGGACAGGGAGGTGAAAAACTGTTTTTT

d_call: NA
v_call: TRBV20-1
clone_size: NA
j_call: TRBJ2-7
cdr3_aa: CSAQMDLTYEQYF
cdr3_nt: TGCAGTGCCCAGATGGACCTTACCTACGAGCAGTACTTC

d_call: NA
v_call: TRBV5-1
clone_size: NA
j_call: TRBJ2-2
cdr3_aa: CASSLGWGTNTGELFF
cdr3_nt: TGCGCCAGCAGCTTGGGTTGGGGAACTAACACCGGGGAGCTGTTTTTT

d_call: NA
v_call: TRBV20-1
clone_size: NA
j_call: TRBJ1-1
cdr3_aa: CSAREPGQANTEAFF
cdr3_nt: TGCAGTGCTAGAGAACCGGGACAAGCGAACACTGAAGCTTTCTTT

d_call: TRBD1
v_call: TRBV27
clone_size: once
j_call: TRBJ1-5
cdr3_aa: CASSTTGPYQPQHF
cdr3_nt: TGTGCCAGCAGTACGACAGGGCCTTATCAGCCCCAGCATTTT

d_call: NA
v_call: TRBV2
clone_size: NA
j_call: TRBJ2-1
cdr3_aa: CASSERRTYNEQFF
cdr3_nt: TGTGCCAGCAGTGAGAGGCGGACTTACAATGAGCAGTTCTTC

d_call: TRBD2
v_call: TRBV7-7
clone_size: NA
j_call: TRBJ2-1
cdr3_aa: CASSPREGYNEQFF
cdr3_nt: TGTGCCAGCAGCCCACGGGAGGGCTACAATGAGCAGTTCTTC

d_call: NA
v_call: TRBV29-1
clone_size: NA
j_call: TRBJ2-5
cdr3_aa: CSVEPDSQETQYF
cdr3_nt: TGCAGCGTTGAACCGGACAGCCAAGAGACCCAGTACTTC

d_call: TRBD2
v_call: TRBV12-3/TRBV12-4
clone_size: few
j_call: TRBJ2-5
cdr3_aa: CASSLGSGSASRETQYF
cdr3_nt: TGTGCCAGCAGTTTAGGCAGCGGGAGTGCTTCCAGGGAGACCCAGTACTTC

d_call: NA
v_call: TRBV5-1
clone_size: NA
j_call: TRBJ1-1
cdr3_aa: CASSLTEGTEAFF
cdr3_nt: TGCGCCAGCAGCTTGACCGAGGGCACTGAAGCTTTCTTT

d_call: TRBD1
v_call: TRBV7-9
clone_size: few
j_call: TRBJ2-1
cdr3_aa: CASSFSTGGGNEQFF
cdr3_nt: TGTGCCAGCAGCTTCTCGACAGGGGGCGGGAATGAGCAGTTCTTC

d_call: TRBD1
v_call: TRBV3-1
clone_size: few
j_call: TRBJ2-7
cdr3_aa: CASSHRPGQGTYEQYF
cdr3_nt: TGTGCCAGCAGCCATCGTCCGGGACAGGGTACCTACGAGCAGTACTTC

d_call: NA
v_call: TRBV29-1
clone_size: many
j_call: TRBJ2-5
cdr3_aa: CSVQRALETQYF
cdr3_nt: TGCAGCGTTCAGCGGGCCTTAGAGACCCAGTACTTC

d_call: NA
v_call: TRBV20-1
clone_size: NA
j_call: TRBJ2-1
cdr3_aa: CSARDRLAAPYNEQFF
cdr3_nt: TGCAGTGCTAGAGACCGACTTGCAGCTCCCTACAATGAGCAGTTCTTC

d_call: NA
v_call: TRBV2
clone_size: few
j_call: TRBJ2-3
cdr3_aa: CASPSRGVGTDTQYF
cdr3_nt: TGTGCCAGCCCCTCTAGGGGGGTGGGCACAGATACGCAGTATTTT

d_call: NA
v_call: TRBV12-3/TRBV12-4
clone_size: many
j_call: TRBJ1-1
cdr3_aa: CASIFNLNTEAFF
cdr3_nt: TGTGCCAGCATTTTCAATCTTAACACTGAAGCTTTCTTT

d_call: NA
v_call: TRBV6-1
clone_size: NA
j_call: TRBJ1-5
cdr3_aa: CASSERTLSNQPQHF
cdr3_nt: TGTGCCAGCAGTGAACGGACACTTAGCAATCAGCCCCAGCATTTT

d_call: NA
v_call: TRBV18
clone_size: few
j_call: TRBJ2-3
cdr3_aa: CASSRETDTQYF
cdr3_nt: TGTGCCAGCTCCCGCGAGACAGACACGCAGTATTTT

d_call: NA
v_call: TRBV7-6
clone_size: few
j_call: TRBJ2-5
cdr3_aa: CASSQGPRVYF
cdr3_nt: TGTGCCAGCAGCCAGGGCCCCAGGGTGTACTTC